The next 25 T cell receptor beta chains were all read from a single sample in a study of CD8 T cells in ankylosing spondylitis (dated by TCRdb to the late 2010s). Findings and caveats that apply to the study as a whole: A TCR beta motif made up of several highly homologous amino acid variants appeared to be characteristic of blood from ankylosing spondylitis patients.

No antigens are known for them. The library was obtained by 5' RACE. The instrument given in TCRdb is Illumina HiSeq 2500. TCRdb reprocessed the public reads (quality trimming at Q25 with fastp, clone calling with MiXCR) and kept in-frame beta chains. All rows with the same CDR3 protein become a single entry with the most common DNA and genes. The sample data list under 850,000 distinct CDR3 sequences, and 15% to 20% of these were observed just once. Around 19% of the sample rests with the top ten. The sequenced sample consisted of blood, either unsorted or a sorted T cell fraction (not recorded which). These receptors were obtained from a male donor with ankylosing spondylitis.

CDR3 sequence (DNA): TGTGCCTCCAGGCGTGGGACAGTGAACACCGGGGAGCTGTTTTTT. It specifies CASRRGTVNTGELFF. V usage is TRBV7-3 and J usage is TRBJ2-2, with 7 bases matching TRBD1. V was pared by 11 bases and J by 1 base, with 10 bases of the junction left unmatched. CDR1 and CDR2 from the germline V gene are SGHTA and FQGTGA. The CDR3 sequence is 15 residues long.

This clonotype was seen only a few times. CDR3 coding DNA: TGTGCCAGCAGCCCAGGGGCTACGCAGTATTTT. The encoded protein is CASSPGATQYF. The chain combines TRBV25-1 with TRBJ2-3; a possible D gene is TRBD1 (6 bases). The CDR3 has 11 residues. The V and J ends lost 6 bases and 8 bases respectively, with 9 bases between them. Germline V gene lookup returns CDR1 MGHDK and CDR2 SYGVNS.

V usage is TRBV11-2 and J usage is TRBJ1-4, with D uncertain. V was cut by 5 bases and J by 1 base, with 17 bases left in between. The V gene's germline CDR1 is SGHAT and CDR2 FQNNGV. The CDR3 has 17 amino acids. CDR3 residues: CASSPPLSGRTNEKLFF. Written as DNA, the CDR3 is TGTGCCAGCAGCCCTCCTTTGTCCGGGCGAACTAATGAAAAACTGTTTTTT.

J is TRBJ2-2 and V is TRBV12-3 or TRBV12-4; no clear D gene. The V and J ends lost 3 bases and 0 bases respectively, with 8 bases between them. CDR3 length: 15 amino acids. The CDR3 nucleotides are TGTGCCAGCAGTTTGGGCGACCCGAACACCGGGGAGCTGTTTTTT. It is translated as CASSLGDPNTGELFF.

The chain recombines TRBV6-5 with TRBJ2-5; either TRBD1 or TRBD2 may supply D (6 bases each). The CDR3 covers 15 residues. Trimming took 2 bases from V and 5 from J, leaving 15 bases between them. Per the germline V gene, CDR1 is MNHEY and CDR2 is SVGAGI. As DNA, the CDR3 is TGTGCCAGCAGTTACCCATCGAGGGGGGAGGAGACCCAGTACTTC. Amino acid sequence: CASSYPSRGEETQYF.

The chain combines TRBV19 with TRBJ1-2; TRBD1 aligns across 7 bases. This CDR3 spans 13 amino acids. CDR1 LNHDA and CDR2 SQIVND come from the germline V gene (reference sequence). With V trimmed by 3 bases and J by 8 bases, 6 bases remained unmatched. The CDR3 sequence is CASSIGQGDGYTF. The CDR3 nucleotides are TGTGCCAGTAGTATTGGGCAGGGGGACGGCTACACCTTC.

The rearrangement links TRBV14 to TRBJ2-5; possibly TRBD2 for D (6 bases). This CDR3 comprises 16 residues. Trimming removed 0 bases at V and 5 bases at J, with 16 bases between. Germline-derived CDR1 and CDR2 are SGHDN and FVKESK. The CDR3 protein is CASSQDWGVQGETQYF. For the CDR3, the DNA is TGTGCCAGCAGCCAAGACTGGGGGGTCCAGGGCGAGACCCAGTACTTC.

This clonotype appeared a few times. Here the CDR3 reads CASSFPTGTGDGYTF. DNA of the CDR3: TGTGCCAGCAGCTTTCCAACTGGGACAGGGGATGGCTACACCTTC. The V gene is TRBV11-2, the J gene TRBJ1-2, with 10 bases aligning to TRBD1. The V and J ends lost 3 bases and 6 bases, in that order; junction bases with no gene match: 7. Germline CDR1 and CDR2: SGHAT and FQNNGV. The CDR3 runs to 15 residues.

This chain uses TRBV29-1 with TRBJ1-1; tentatively, D is TRBD1 (5 bases). The CDR3 consists of 14 residues. Trimming pared 8 bases from V and 1 base from J, leaving 17 bases between. The germline CDR1 and CDR2 sequences are SQVTM and ANQGSEA. Here the CDR3 DNA reads TGCAGCCTCCAGGGAGCGCTAGGGAACACTGAAGCTTTCTTT. The encoded protein is CSLQGALGNTEAFF.

This clonotype was seen just once. This chain links TRBV19 with TRBJ2-1; 7 positions match TRBD1. Germline V gene lookup returns CDR1 LNHDA and CDR2 SQIVND (reference sequence). The CDR3 is made up of 15 amino acids. With 7 bases clipped from V and 0 bases from J, the junction kept 6 bases outside the gene matches. The CDR3: CASTPTGSSYNEQFF. The CDR3 bases are TGTGCCAGTACCCCGACAGGGAGCTCCTACAATGAGCAGTTCTTC.

This clonotype has a handful of counts. The rearrangement joins TRBV14 to TRBJ1-1; D is unclear. V lost 0 bases and J 11 bases, leaving 16 bases between the germline ends. The CDR3 spans 14 residues. Germline CDR1 is SGHDN and CDR2 is FVKESK. This CDR3 is CASSQESARYAAFF. CDR3 sequence (DNA): TGTGCCAGCAGCCAAGAGAGCGCCAGGTATGCTGCTTTCTTT.

The sample holds a few counts of this clonotype. The chain is built from TRBV27 and TRBJ2-7; D tentatively fits TRBD1 or TRBD2 (5 bases each). CDR1 is MNHEY, CDR2 SMNVEV, per germline (reference sequence). The CDR3 length is 13 residues. V was clipped by 5 bases and J by 5 bases, with 13 bases between them. Here the CDR3 DNA reads TGTGCCAGCAGTCCTGGGACGGGCGACGAGCAGTACTTC. This sequence encodes CASSPGTGDEQYF.

The table lists this clonotype with a few counts. This chain connects TRBV6-2 or TRBV6-3 to TRBJ2-7, with D perhaps matching TRBD1 (5 bases). V was shortened by 2 bases and J by 4 bases, with 9 bases between the two germline ends. The CDR3 totals 13 residues. Germline CDR1 and CDR2: MNHEY and SVGEGT. DNA of the CDR3: TGTGCCAGCAGTTACCTGACAGTTTACGAGCAGTACTTC. It specifies CASSYLTVYEQYF.

This clonotype was observed a handful of times. This sequence joins TRBV28 and TRBJ1-4; D is ambiguous. Germline loops: CDR1 MDHEN, CDR2 SYDVKM. The CDR3 sequence is 14 residues long. V lost 6 bases to trimming and J lost 8 bases, with 16 bases between them. CDR3 loop: CASSAPTPSEKLFF. The CDR3, as DNA: TGTGCCAGCAGCGCCCCGACGCCTTCCGAAAAACTGTTTTTT.

The chain uses TRBV29-1 and TRBJ2-1, with D possibly matching TRBD1 (5 bases). The CDR3 covers 14 residues. With 2 bases removed from V and 0 bases from J, the gap between germline ends came to 8 bases. Looked up from germline, CDR1 is SQVTM and CDR2 is ANQGSEA. CDR3 sequence (DNA): TGCAGCGTTGAACTGGACACCTCCTACAATGAGCAGTTCTTC. Encoded protein: CSVELDTSYNEQFF.

The chain carries TRBV6-1 and TRBJ2-2; unclear D gene. CDR3 length: 14 residues. Germline lookup yields CDR1 MNHNS and CDR2 SASEGT. Trimming took 6 bases from V and 6 from J, leaving 14 bases between them. The chain's CDR3 is CASSPPTVAGELFF. CDR3 nucleotide sequence: TGTGCCAGCAGCCCCCCGACGGTAGCCGGGGAGCTGTTTTTT.

V is TRBV20-1 and J is TRBJ2-3; D not resolved. There are 13 residues in the CDR3. V lost 5 bases, J lost 1 base, and 10 bases lay in between. The germline CDR1 and CDR2 sequences are DFQATT and SNEGSKA (reference sequence). This chain's CDR3 is CSACLAGTDTQYF. For the CDR3, the DNA is TGCAGTGCTTGTCTCGCGGGCACAGATACGCAGTATTTT.

This rearrangement joins TRBV20-1 to TRBJ2-5; weak D call: TRBD1 (6 bases). V shed 5 bases and J shed 1 base, with 11 bases lying between them. Germline loops: CDR1 DFQATT, CDR2 SNEGSKA (reference sequence). This CDR3 spans 13 amino acids. As DNA, the CDR3 is TGCAGTGCTCCCTGGACAGTCCAAGAGACCCAGTACTTC. Amino acids: CSAPWTVQETQYF.

This chain uses TRBV10-3 with TRBJ1-1; maybe TRBD1 (5 bases). CDR1 and CDR2 from the germline V gene are ENHRY and SYGVKD. V lost 0 bases and J 6 bases, leaving 14 bases between the germline ends. The CDR3 runs to 15 residues. The CDR3 sequence is CAISESKGQAAEAFF. CDR3 bases: TGTGCCATCAGTGAGTCCAAGGGGCAGGCCGCTGAAGCTTTCTTT.

In its sample, this clonotype was seen a few times. This chain joins TRBV30 and TRBJ2-1; no definite D call. The CDR3 has 14 amino acids. Germline CDR1 GTSNPN, CDR2 SVGIG (reference sequence). The V end lost 0 bases, the J end lost 8 bases, and 14 bases lay between the germline ends. The CDR3 DNA reads as TGTGCCTGGAGTGTACTGAGCTCTCTCGATGAGCAGTTCTTC. It codes for CAWSVLSSLDEQFF.

Only a few counts were recorded for this clonotype. The chain links TRBV27 to TRBJ2-1; no clear D. V lost 5 bases and J 5 bases, leaving 10 bases between the germline ends. This CDR3 comprises 13 residues. Germline V gene sequence: CDR1 MNHEY, CDR2 SMNVEV (reference sequence). Here the CDR3 reads CASSLLRNNEQFF. For the CDR3, the DNA is TGTGCCAGCAGTCTACTCAGAAACAATGAGCAGTTCTTC.

The V gene is TRBV14, the J gene TRBJ2-1; D unclear. The germline V and J ends were trimmed by 0 bases and 13 bases, with 13 bases remaining between them. CDR1 is SGHDN, CDR2 FVKESK, per germline. The CDR3 loop spans 13 amino acids. CDR3 DNA sequence: TGTGCCAGCAGCCAAGATATTGGGGTTTTCCAGTTCTTC. It codes for CASSQDIGVFQFF.

This clonotype came up many times. V gene TRBV12-3 or TRBV12-4 combines with J gene TRBJ2-3, with D perhaps TRBD1 (5 bases). The V gene lost 7 bases and the J gene lost 0 bases, with 8 bases spanning the gap. The CDR3 sequence is 13 residues long. This CDR3 is CASTAGSTDTQYF. DNA of the CDR3: TGTGCCAGCACTGCAGGGAGCACAGATACGCAGTATTTT.

This clonotype was seen only a few times. V gene TRBV30 combines with J gene TRBJ1-2, with a tentative D call TRBD1 (6 bases). The V gene's germline CDR1 is GTSNPN and CDR2 SVGIG (reference sequence). The CDR3 loop spans 14 amino acids. V lost 5 bases to trimming and J lost 7 bases, with 20 bases between them. In DNA, the CDR3 is TGTGCCTGGCGAGGACAGCCGACCCGAGGTGGCTACACCTTC. As protein: CAWRGQPTRGGYTF.

This rearrangement joins TRBV11-2 to TRBJ1-5, with 12 bases that match TRBD1. The V and J ends lost 1 base and 6 bases, in that order; junction bases with no gene match: 7. This CDR3 spans 17 amino acids. Germline V lookup: CDR1 SGHAT, CDR2 FQNNGV. CDR3 in amino acids: CASSLGPGTGGSQPQHF. CDR3 sequence (DNA): TGTGCCAGCAGCTTAGGCCCCGGGACAGGGGGCAGTCAGCCCCAGCATTTT.